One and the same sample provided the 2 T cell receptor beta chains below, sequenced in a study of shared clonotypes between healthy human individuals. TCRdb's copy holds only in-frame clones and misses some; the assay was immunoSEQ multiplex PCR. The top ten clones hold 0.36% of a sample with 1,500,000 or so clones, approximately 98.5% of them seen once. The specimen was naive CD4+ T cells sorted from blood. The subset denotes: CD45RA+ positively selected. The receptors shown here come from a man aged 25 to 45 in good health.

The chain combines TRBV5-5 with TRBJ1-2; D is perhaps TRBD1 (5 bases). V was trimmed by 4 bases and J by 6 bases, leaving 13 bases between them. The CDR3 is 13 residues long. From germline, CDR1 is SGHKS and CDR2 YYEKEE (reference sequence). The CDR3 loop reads CASSLGPLNGYTF. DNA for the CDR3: TGTGCCAGCAGCCTGGGACCGCTTAATGGCTACACCTTC.

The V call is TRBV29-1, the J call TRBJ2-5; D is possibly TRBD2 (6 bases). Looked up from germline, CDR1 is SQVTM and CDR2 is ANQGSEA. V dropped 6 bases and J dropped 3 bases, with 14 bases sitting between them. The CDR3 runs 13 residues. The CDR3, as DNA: TGCAGCGTCGGAGGGCTGGTCGAAGAGACCCAGTACTTC. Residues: CSVGGLVEETQYF.